This TCR beta chain was profiled in a study of T cell repertoires in cytomegalovirus infection. For the study at large: Based on public TCR beta signatures, there were indications of CMV infection and of a matching HLA type. Findings and caveats of the study: Identification of carriers of CMV plus the relevant HLA was achieved through cumulative public TCR beta family frequency.

Comments on this clonotype: The antigen is not known.

Trimming removed 1 base from V and 8 bases from J; junction bases left unmatched: 6. The CDR3 runs to 16 residues. Germline CDR1 and CDR2: LGHNA and YSLEER. TCRdb reanalysed the reads using MiXCR and keeps one entry per CDR3 protein. In the table there are around 500,000 distinct CDR3 sequences, 40% to 50% of which are singletons. This sequence was found in a human donor in good health (CMV status not recorded). Some clones in this sample may be carry-over from other donors' samples. The V gene is TRBV4-3, the J gene TRBJ2-3, with 13 bases identical to TRBD2. The source was cultured PBMCs, collected from culture after CMV antigen stimulation. CDR3 loop: CASSQGLAGGRGTQYF. For the CDR3, the DNA is TGCGCCAGCAGCCAAGGACTAGCGGGAGGACGTGGTACGCAGTATTTT.